One TCR beta chain is described in this entry. Its antigen is unknown. This sample is drawn from a study of brain metastases from non-small cell lung cancer. This CDR3 is built from 20 residues. CDR1 LGHNA and CDR2 YSLEER come from the germline V gene. V trimming: 0 bases; J trimming: 1 base; junction bases outside the gene matches: 15. Study observations and caveats: Compared with their matched primary tumors, around 68% of brain metastases showed expanded T-cell clones.

Sequencing was performed with immunoSEQ multiplex PCR; in TCRdb, only in-frame clones are kept and a portion is missing. The sample holds 4,900 or so clones; around three quarters are singletons and the top ten take just under 6.5%. Sequencing used primary lung tumor tissue. The sequence derives from a donor over 35 with non-small cell lung cancer. This chain connects TRBV4-3 to TRBJ1-5; 7 nucleotides agree with TRBD1. CDR3 nucleotide sequence: TGCGCCAGCAGCCAAGAGGGGGGAGGGGGCGTCAGGCTGAGCAATCAGCCCCAGCATTTT. Protein product: CASSQEGGGGVRLSNQPQHF.